This TCR beta chain was obtained from a study of T cell responses to AZD1222 COVID-19 vaccine. Overall study results and limits: The peak T cell response came first, and repertoires were sampled only after it. Females made up more of the donors, who were largely white British, and clonal diversity may have come out too low. Only six or seven AZD1222 recipients were seropositive at baseline.

Assay used: immunoSEQ multiplex PCR; TCRdb lists only in-frame clones, some missing. The sample shows more than 110,000 clones, about 91% of them seen only once. This clone was observed once. Its antigen is undetermined. With 0 bases removed from V and 0 bases from J, the gap between germline ends came to 7 bases. Germline V lookup: CDR1 SGHRS, CDR2 YFSETQ. This CDR3 has 14 residues. J is TRBJ2-7 and V is TRBV5-1; TRBD1 might be the D (5 bases). This receptor was identified in an adult in good health. The material was peripheral blood, obtained on day 0 of AZD1222 vaccination. The CDR3 coding sequence is TGCGCCAGCAGCTTGGGACAGAGCTCCTACGAGCAGTACTTC. Translated, it gives CASSLGQSSYEQYF.